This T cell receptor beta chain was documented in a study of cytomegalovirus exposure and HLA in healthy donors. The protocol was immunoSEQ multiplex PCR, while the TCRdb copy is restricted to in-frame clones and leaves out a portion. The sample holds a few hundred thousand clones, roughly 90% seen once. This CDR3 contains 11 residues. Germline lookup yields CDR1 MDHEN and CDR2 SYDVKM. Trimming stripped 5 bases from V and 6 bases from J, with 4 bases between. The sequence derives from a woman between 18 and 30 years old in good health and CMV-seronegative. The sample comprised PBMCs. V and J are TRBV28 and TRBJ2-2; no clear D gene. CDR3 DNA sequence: TGTGCCAGCAGTCCCGCCGGGGAGCTGTTTTTT. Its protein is CASSPAGELFF.